The 23 T cell receptor beta chains below all came from one sample that was sequenced in a study of shared clonotypes between healthy human individuals. Sequenced by immunoSEQ multiplex PCR; TCRdb stores in-frame clones only, minus some. The top ten clones hold roughly 0.13% of a sample with 2 million to 2.5 million clones, almost 96% of them seen once. Sequenced: naive CD4+ T cells sorted from blood. Subset indicated: CD45RA+ positively selected. The receptor set was obtained from a man in his late teens or twenties in good health.

The CDR3 loop reads CASSQEDRRPPEQYF. As DNA, the CDR3 is TGCGCCAGCAGCCAAGAGGACAGGCGACCCCCCGAGCAGTACTTC. The chain carries TRBV4-1 and TRBJ2-7, with 7 nucleotides matching TRBD1. After removal of 0 bases from V and 6 bases from J, the junction contained 8 bases not matched to a gene. This CDR3 is 15 amino acids long. Germline V gene sequence: CDR1 MGHRA, CDR2 YSYEKL.

The V call is TRBV10-2, the J call TRBJ2-7; 9 nucleotides agree with TRBD2. With V trimmed by 2 bases and J by 4 bases, 6 bases remained unmatched. Germline V lookup: CDR1 WSHSY, CDR2 SAAADI. The CDR3 contains 15 residues. The CDR3 nucleotides read TGCGCCAGCAGTGAGCGACTAGCGGATGTATACGAGCAGTACTTC. Protein product: CASSERLADVYEQYF.

The chain couples TRBV4-2 to TRBJ1-1; no firm D call. The CDR3 runs 12 residues. Per the germline V gene, CDR1 is LGHNA and CDR2 is YNFKEQ. V was clipped by 1 base and J by 7 bases, with 7 bases between them. The CDR3 DNA reads TGTGCCAGCAGCCAAGCCCCCAGTGAAGCTTTCTTT. It codes for CASSQAPSEAFF.

The rearrangement joins TRBV19 to TRBJ2-5; TRBD2 might be the D (5 bases). Germline V CDR1 and CDR2: LNHDA, SQIVND (reference sequence). Deletions cut 4 bases from V and 1 base from J, with 13 bases between. The length of the CDR3 is 15 residues. The CDR3 nucleotides are TGTGCCAGTAGTACCATCGGGGTTACCCAAGAGACCCAGTACTTC. It is translated as CASSTIGVTQETQYF.

This clone was seen a single time. The J gene is TRBJ2-7, the V gene TRBV6-5, with 7 bases matching TRBD1. CDR1 and CDR2 (germline): MNHEY, SVGAGI. This CDR3 has 15 residues. After removal of 6 bases from V and 7 bases from J, the junction contained 15 bases not matched to a gene. Written as DNA, the CDR3 is TGTGCCAGCAGCCCCGGACAGGTCATAGTCTTGGAGCAGTACTTC. Translated, it gives CASSPGQVIVLEQYF.

This clone has a single count. The rearrangement links TRBV12-5 to TRBJ2-7; 8 positions agree with TRBD1. Germline V CDR1 and CDR2: LGHNT, FRNRAP. This CDR3 contains 16 residues. With V trimmed by 0 bases and J by 3 bases, 7 bases remained unmatched. CDR3 in amino acids: CASGLVVPGQGYEQYF. DNA of the CDR3: TGTGCTAGTGGTTTGGTAGTGCCCGGACAGGGCTACGAGCAGTACTTC.

This chain joins TRBV28 and TRBJ2-3; D unclear. Trimming removed 1 base at V and 6 bases at J, with 8 bases between. The germline CDR1 and CDR2 sequences are MDHEN and SYDVKM. This CDR3 has 13 amino acids. CDR3 sequence reads: CASSLFTFDTQYF. The DNA for the CDR3 is TGTGCCAGCAGTTTATTTACGTTCGATACGCAGTATTTT.

This clone is a singleton in its sample. V is TRBV5-1 and J is TRBJ2-5; 7 nucleotides match TRBD1. Germline CDR1 is SGHRS and CDR2 is YFSETQ. The V gene end was trimmed by 4 bases and the J gene end by 5 bases; junction bases not matched to a gene: 14. There are 16 residues in the CDR3. CDR3 sequence: CASSPPGQRRLETQYF. DNA of the CDR3: TGCGCCAGCAGCCCACCGGGACAGCGTAGGTTGGAGACCCAGTACTTC.

Regarding this clone: The identical CDR3 is also encoded by other nucleotide sequences in the sample. This sequence joins TRBV5-1 and TRBJ2-3; the D gene could be TRBD1 or TRBD2 (5 bases each). The CDR3 runs to 15 residues. The germline V gene encodes CDR1 SGHRS and CDR2 YFSETQ. V was clipped by 1 base and J by 1 base, with 10 bases between them. As DNA, the CDR3 is TGCGCCAGCAGCTTGAGGGGAGAGGGCACAGATACGCAGTATTTT. It specifies CASSLRGEGTDTQYF.

The rearrangement uses TRBV30 and TRBJ1-4; tentatively, D is TRBD1 (6 bases). Germline V CDR1 and CDR2: GTSNPN, SVGIG (reference sequence). The length of the CDR3 is 17 residues. Trimming left V 0 bases short and J 1 base short, with 15 bases between. CDR3 protein: CAWSVGRRGETNEKLFF. The CDR3 DNA reads as TGTGCCTGGAGTGTAGGGCGCAGGGGTGAAACTAATGAAAAACTGTTTTTT.

The CDR3 loop reads CASSTIPTGTRFKPLHF. As DNA, the CDR3 is TGTGCCAGCAGCACTATCCCGACCGGGACGCGATTCAAGCCCCTCCACTTT. The chain links TRBV7-9 to TRBJ1-6; a weak D match, TRBD1 (5 bases). This CDR3 comprises 17 residues. CDR1 SEHNR and CDR2 FQNEAQ come from the germline V gene (reference sequence). The ends were cut back, 5 bases at V and 13 bases at J, with 27 bases in the middle.

J is TRBJ1-5 and V is TRBV6-5; possible D gene TRBD1, 5 bases. The CDR3 length is 14 residues. Germline V gives CDR1 MNHEY, CDR2 SVGAGI. Trimming left V 6 bases short and J 6 bases short, with 15 bases between. CDR3 region: CASRLQRGGQPQHF. For the CDR3, the DNA is TGTGCCAGCAGATTACAGAGGGGAGGTCAGCCCCAGCATTTT.

This sequence joins TRBV9 and TRBJ2-7, with 13 bases that match TRBD2. With 6 bases clipped from V and 3 bases from J, the junction kept 6 bases outside the gene matches. This CDR3 contains 15 residues. Germline V gives CDR1 SGDLS, CDR2 YYNGEE. CDR3 residues: CASNIGLAGDYEQYF. The CDR3 region has the DNA TGTGCCAGCAACATCGGACTAGCGGGGGACTACGAGCAGTACTTC.

The rearrangement joins TRBV19 to TRBJ2-7, with a tentative D call TRBD2 (6 bases). This CDR3 is 14 amino acids long. Germline CDR1 and CDR2: LNHDA and SQIVND (reference sequence). V gave up 8 bases and J gave up 3 bases, with 17 bases separating them. The CDR3 loop reads CASGNAGSLYEQYF. CDR3 coding DNA: TGTGCCAGTGGTAACGCGGGGTCACTCTACGAGCAGTACTTC.

This chain links TRBV10-1 with TRBJ2-5, with TRBD2 matching 12 bases. Germline V lookup: CDR1 WNHNN, CDR2 SYGVQD (reference sequence). CDR3 length: 17 residues. With 2 bases clipped from V and 1 base from J, the junction kept 5 bases outside the gene matches. For the CDR3, the DNA is TGCGCCAGCAGTGAGAGGACTAGCGGGATGTTCCAAGAGACCCAGTACTTC. This gives the protein CASSERTSGMFQETQYF.

The chain links TRBV4-2 to TRBJ1-4; D ambiguous. This CDR3 comprises 12 residues. Looked up from germline, CDR1 is LGHNA and CDR2 is YNFKEQ. V lost 4 bases to trimming and J lost 8 bases, with 8 bases between them. CDR3: CASSPPTEKLFF. The DNA of the CDR3 is TGTGCCAGCAGCCCTCCCACCGAAAAACTGTTTTTT.

This clone came up a few times. The chain couples TRBV29-1 to TRBJ2-7; D uncertain. The ends were cut back, 0 bases at V and 2 bases at J, with 5 bases in the middle. The CDR3 has 12 amino acids. Germline V gene data show CDR1 as SQVTM and CDR2 as ANQGSEA. The CDR3 spells CSVEELPYEQYF. CDR3 DNA sequence: TGCAGCGTTGAAGAGCTCCCCTACGAGCAGTACTTC.

This chain connects TRBV6-1 to TRBJ2-7, with D possibly TRBD2 on 6 matching bases. Germline V CDR1 and CDR2: MNHNS, SASEGT. V gave up 2 bases and J gave up 3 bases, with 14 bases separating them. This CDR3 spans 15 amino acids. Written as DNA, the CDR3 is TGTGCCAGCAGTGAAACGGGACTTCTTAACTACGAGCAGTACTTC. It translates to CASSETGLLNYEQYF.

This chain links TRBV6-1 with TRBJ2-3; 7 bases agree with TRBD2. The CDR3 runs to 16 residues. Trimming at V came to 4 bases and at J to 2 bases, leaving 9 bases not matched to a gene. Germline CDR1 is MNHNS and CDR2 is SASEGT. This chain's CDR3 is CASSGGLPIYTDTQYF. The CDR3, as DNA: TGTGCCAGCAGTGGGGGACTACCTATCTACACAGATACGCAGTATTTT.

The chain combines TRBV19 with TRBJ1-2; 7 nucleotides line up with TRBD1. J lost 2 bases, V lost 1 base, and 7 bases had no gene match. The CDR3 has 16 residues. The germline CDR1 and CDR2 sequences are LNHDA and SQIVND (reference sequence). CDR3 bases: TGTGCCAGTAGTATAGTCCCCTCGACAGGGAACTATGGCTACACCTTC. It specifies CASSIVPSTGNYGYTF.

Comments on this clone: At the DNA level, this CDR3 is encoded by other sequences in the same sample as well. The rearrangement uses TRBV5-1 and TRBJ2-2; D gene uncertain. V lost 2 bases and J 0 bases, leaving 8 bases between the germline ends. The germline gives CDR1 SGHRS, CDR2 YFSETQ. The length of the CDR3 is 15 residues. The CDR3 coding sequence is TGCGCCAGCAGCTTATCTAGGTCGAACACCGGGGAGCTGTTTTTT. Its translation is CASSLSRSNTGELFF.

The gene calls are TRBV2 and TRBJ2-1; the D gene is possibly TRBD2 (5 bases). The V gene's germline CDR1 is SNHLY and CDR2 FYNNEI. Trimming removed 6 bases from V and 12 bases from J, with 18 bases in between. This CDR3 is 13 amino acids long. This chain's CDR3 is CASRAGAAIGQFF. In DNA, the CDR3 is TGTGCCAGCAGGGCGGGTGCCGCAATCGGGCAGTTCTTC.

The chain carries TRBV10-3 and TRBJ2-2; 8 positions match TRBD2. The CDR3 sequence is 14 residues long. Germline-derived CDR1 and CDR2 are ENHRY and SYGVKD. J was trimmed by 4 bases and V by 7 bases; bases with no gene match: 5. Here the CDR3 reads CAITLAATTGELFF. DNA of the CDR3: TGTGCCATCACACTAGCGGCGACCACCGGGGAGCTGTTTTTT.